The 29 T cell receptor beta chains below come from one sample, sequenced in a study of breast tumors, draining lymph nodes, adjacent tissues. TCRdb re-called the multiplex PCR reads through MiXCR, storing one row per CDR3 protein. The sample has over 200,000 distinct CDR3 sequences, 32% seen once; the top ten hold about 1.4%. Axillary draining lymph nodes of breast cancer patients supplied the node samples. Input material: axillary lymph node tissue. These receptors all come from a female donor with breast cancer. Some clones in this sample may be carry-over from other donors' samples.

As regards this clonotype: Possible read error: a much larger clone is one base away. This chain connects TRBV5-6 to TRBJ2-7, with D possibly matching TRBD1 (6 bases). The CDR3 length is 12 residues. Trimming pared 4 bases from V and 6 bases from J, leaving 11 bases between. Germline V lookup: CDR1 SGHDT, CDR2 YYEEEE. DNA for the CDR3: TGTGCCAGCAGCATGGGGGCCTCCGAGCAGTACTTC. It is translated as CASSMGASEQYF.

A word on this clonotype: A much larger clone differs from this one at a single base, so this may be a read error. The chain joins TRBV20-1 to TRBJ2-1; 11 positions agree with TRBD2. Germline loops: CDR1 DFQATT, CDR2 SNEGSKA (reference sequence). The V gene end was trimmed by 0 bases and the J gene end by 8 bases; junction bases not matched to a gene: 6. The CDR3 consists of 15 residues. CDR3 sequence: CSARDRLAGTHEQFF. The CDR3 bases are TGCAGTGCTAGAGATCGACTAGCGGGGACACATGAGCAGTTCTTC.

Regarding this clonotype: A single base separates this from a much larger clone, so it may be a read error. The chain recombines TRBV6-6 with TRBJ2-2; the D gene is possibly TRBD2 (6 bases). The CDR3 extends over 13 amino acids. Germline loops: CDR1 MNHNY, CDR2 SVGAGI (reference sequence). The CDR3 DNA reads TGTGCCAGCAGTCACGCGGGGTCCGGGGAGCTGGTTTTT. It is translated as CASSHAGSGELVF.

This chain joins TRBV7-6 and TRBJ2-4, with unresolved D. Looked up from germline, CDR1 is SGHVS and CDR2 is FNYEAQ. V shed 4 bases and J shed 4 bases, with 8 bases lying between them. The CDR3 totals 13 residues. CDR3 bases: TGTGCCAGCAGCTCAGGCCCGAAAAACATTCAGTACTTC. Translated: CASSSGPKNIQYF.

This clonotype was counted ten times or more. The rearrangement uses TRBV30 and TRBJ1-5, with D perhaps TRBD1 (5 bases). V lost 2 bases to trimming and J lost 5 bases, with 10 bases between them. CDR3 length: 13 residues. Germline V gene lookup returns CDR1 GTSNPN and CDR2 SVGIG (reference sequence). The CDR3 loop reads CAWSQGADQPQHF. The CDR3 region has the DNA TGTGCCTGGAGTCAGGGAGCGGATCAGCCCCAGCATTTT.

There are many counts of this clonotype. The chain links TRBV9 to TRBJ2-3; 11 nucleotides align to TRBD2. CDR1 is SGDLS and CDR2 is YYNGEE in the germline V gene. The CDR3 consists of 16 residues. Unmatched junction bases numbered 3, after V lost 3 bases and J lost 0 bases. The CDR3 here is CASSGRTSGSTDTQYF. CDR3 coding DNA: TGTGCCAGCAGCGGGCGGACTAGCGGGAGCACAGATACGCAGTATTTT.

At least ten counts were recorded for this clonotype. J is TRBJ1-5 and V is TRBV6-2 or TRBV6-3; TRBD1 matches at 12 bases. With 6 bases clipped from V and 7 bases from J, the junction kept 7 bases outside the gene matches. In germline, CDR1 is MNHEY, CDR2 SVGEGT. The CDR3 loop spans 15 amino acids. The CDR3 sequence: CASRPGTGGRQPQHF. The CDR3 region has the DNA TGTGCCAGCAGACCCGGGACAGGGGGCAGACAGCCCCAGCATTTT.

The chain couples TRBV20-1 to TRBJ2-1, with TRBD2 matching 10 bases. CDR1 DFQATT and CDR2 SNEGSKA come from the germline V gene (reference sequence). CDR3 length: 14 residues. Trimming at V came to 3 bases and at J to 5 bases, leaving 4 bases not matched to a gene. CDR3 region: CSARGTSANNEQFF. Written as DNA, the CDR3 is TGCAGTGCTAGGGGGACTAGCGCCAACAATGAGCAGTTCTTC.

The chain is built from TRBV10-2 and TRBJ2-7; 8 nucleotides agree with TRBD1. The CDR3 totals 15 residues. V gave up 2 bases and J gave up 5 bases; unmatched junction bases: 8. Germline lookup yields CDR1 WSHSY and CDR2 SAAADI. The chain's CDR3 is CASSETGTGNNEQYF. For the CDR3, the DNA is TGCGCCAGCAGTGAGACAGGGACAGGAAACAACGAGCAGTACTTC.

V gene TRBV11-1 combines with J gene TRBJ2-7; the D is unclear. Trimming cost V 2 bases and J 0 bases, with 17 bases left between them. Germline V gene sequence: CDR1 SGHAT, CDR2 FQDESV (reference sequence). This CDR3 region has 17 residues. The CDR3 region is CASSLRYCGIHSYEQYF. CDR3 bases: TGTGCCAGCAGCTTACGTTATTGTGGGATCCACTCCTACGAGCAGTACTTC.

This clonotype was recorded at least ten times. For the CDR3, the DNA is TGTGCCTGGATAAGGGTCCCTGGAAACACCATATATTTT. This gives the protein CAWIRVPGNTIYF. This chain uses TRBV30 with TRBJ1-3; D remains ambiguous. The germline V gene has CDR1 GTSNPN and CDR2 SVGIG (reference sequence). The CDR3 contains 13 residues. Trimming removed 4 bases from V and 2 bases from J, with 9 bases in between.

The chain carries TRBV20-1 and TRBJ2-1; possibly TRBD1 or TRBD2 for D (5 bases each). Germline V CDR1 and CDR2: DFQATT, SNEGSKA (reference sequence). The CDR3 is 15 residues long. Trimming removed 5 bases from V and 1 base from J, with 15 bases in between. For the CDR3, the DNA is TGCAGTGCTCCCGGGACCCATGAATCCTACAATGAGCAGTTCTTC. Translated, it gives CSAPGTHESYNEQFF.

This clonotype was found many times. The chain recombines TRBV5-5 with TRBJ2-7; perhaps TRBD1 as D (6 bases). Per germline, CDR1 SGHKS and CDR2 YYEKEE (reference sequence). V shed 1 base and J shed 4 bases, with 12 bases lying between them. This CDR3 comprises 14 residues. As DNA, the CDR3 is TGTGCCAGCAGCTTGTCAGGGGTGGGTTACGAGCAGTACTTC. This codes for CASSLSGVGYEQYF.

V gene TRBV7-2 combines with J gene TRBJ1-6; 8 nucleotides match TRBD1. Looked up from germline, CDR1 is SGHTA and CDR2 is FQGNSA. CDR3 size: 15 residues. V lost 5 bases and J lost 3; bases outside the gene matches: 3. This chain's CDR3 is CASSRGTGYNSPLHF. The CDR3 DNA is TGTGCCAGCAGCCGGGGGACAGGCTATAATTCACCCCTCCACTTT.

As DNA, the CDR3 is TGTGCCAGCGACACCGGGGGGAGTCCCACAGATACGCAGTTCTTC. Translating gives CASDTGGSPTDTQFF. The V gene is TRBV2, the J gene TRBJ2-1, with 7 bases identical to TRBD2. CDR1 and CDR2 from the germline V gene are SNHLY and FYNNEI. Trimming cost V 8 bases and J 12 bases; bases outside gene matches: 19. This CDR3 spans 15 amino acids.

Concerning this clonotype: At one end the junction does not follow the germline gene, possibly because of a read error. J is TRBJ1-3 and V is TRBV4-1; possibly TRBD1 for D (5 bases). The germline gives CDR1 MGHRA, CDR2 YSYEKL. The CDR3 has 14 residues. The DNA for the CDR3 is TGCGCCAGCAGCCAAGAGGGGAGGGGAAATACCATATATTTT. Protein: CASSQEGRGNTIYF.

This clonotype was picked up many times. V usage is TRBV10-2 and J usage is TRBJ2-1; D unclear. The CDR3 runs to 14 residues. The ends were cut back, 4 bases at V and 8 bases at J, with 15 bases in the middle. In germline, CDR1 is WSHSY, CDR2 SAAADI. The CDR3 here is CASSGLGFRDEQFF. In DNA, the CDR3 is TGCGCCAGCAGTGGGCTAGGTTTTAGAGATGAGCAGTTCTTC.

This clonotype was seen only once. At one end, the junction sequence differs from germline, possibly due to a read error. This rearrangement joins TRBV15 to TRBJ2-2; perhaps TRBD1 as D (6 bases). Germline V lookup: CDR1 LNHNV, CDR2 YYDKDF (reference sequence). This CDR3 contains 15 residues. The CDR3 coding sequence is TGTGCCACCGGCGGAGACACAGGGAACACCGGGAAGCTGTTTTTT. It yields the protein CATGGDTGNTGKLFF.

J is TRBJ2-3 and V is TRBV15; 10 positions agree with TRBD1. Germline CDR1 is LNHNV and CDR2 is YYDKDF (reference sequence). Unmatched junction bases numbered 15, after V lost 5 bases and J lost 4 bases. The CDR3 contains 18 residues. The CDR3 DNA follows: TGTGCCACCAGCCCAACGGTCCCGGGACAGGGGTTCCCAGATACGCAGTATTTT. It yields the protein CATSPTVPGQGFPDTQYF.

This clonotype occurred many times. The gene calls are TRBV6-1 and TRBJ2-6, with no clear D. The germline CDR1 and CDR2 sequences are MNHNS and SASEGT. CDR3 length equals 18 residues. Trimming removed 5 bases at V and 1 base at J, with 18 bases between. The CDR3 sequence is CASSPASHSTSGANVLTF. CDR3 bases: TGTGCCAGCAGTCCCGCAAGCCATAGTACTTCTGGGGCCAACGTCCTGACTTTC.

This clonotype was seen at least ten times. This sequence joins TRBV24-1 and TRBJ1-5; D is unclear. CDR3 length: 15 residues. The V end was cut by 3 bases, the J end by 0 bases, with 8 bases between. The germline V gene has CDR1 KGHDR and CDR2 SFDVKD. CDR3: CATSDQRYSNQPQHF. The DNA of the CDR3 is TGTGCCACCAGTGATCAGAGATATAGCAATCAGCCCCAGCATTTT.

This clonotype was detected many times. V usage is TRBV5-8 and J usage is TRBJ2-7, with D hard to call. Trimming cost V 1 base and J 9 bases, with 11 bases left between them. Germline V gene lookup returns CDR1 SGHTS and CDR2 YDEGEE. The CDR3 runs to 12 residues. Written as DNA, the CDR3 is TGTGCCAGCAGCTTGTACGAAATCGCGCAGTACTTC. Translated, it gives CASSLYEIAQYF.

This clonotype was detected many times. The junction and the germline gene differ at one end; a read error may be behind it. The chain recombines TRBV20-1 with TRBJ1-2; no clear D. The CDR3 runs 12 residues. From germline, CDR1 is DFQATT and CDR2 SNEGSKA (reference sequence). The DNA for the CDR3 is TGCAGTGCTAGTCCCTCCGCCTACGGCTCCACCTTC. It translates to CSASPSAYGSTF.

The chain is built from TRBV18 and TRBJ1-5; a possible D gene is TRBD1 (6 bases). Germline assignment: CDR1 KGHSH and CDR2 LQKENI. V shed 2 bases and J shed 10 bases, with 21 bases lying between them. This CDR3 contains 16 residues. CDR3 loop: CASSPWDTRNGVPQHF. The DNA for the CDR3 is TGTGCCAGCTCACCATGGGACACCCGAAACGGGGTACCCCAGCATTTT. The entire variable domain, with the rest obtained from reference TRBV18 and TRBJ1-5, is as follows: NAGVMQNPRHLVRRRGQEARLRCSPMKGHSHVYWYRQLPEEGLKFMVYLQKENIIDESGMPKERFSAEFPKEGPSILRIQQVVRGDSAAYFCASSPWDTRNGVPQHFGDGTRLSIL.

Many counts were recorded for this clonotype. The CDR3 DNA sequence: TGTGCCACCACGGGGACTAGCGTTTCCTACGAGCAGTACTTC. This translates into CATTGTSVSYEQYF. This sequence joins TRBV6-6 and TRBJ2-7; 10 bases line up with TRBD2. Germline V lookup: CDR1 MNHNY, CDR2 SVGAGI (reference sequence). The CDR3 extends over 14 amino acids. V lost 10 bases and J lost 1; bases outside the gene matches: 7.

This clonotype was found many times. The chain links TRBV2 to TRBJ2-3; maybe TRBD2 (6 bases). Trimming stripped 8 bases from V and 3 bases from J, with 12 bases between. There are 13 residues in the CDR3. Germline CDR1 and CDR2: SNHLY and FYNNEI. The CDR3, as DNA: TGTGCCAGCTCCAAGGGGAGGACAGATACGCAGTATTTT. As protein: CASSKGRTDTQYF.

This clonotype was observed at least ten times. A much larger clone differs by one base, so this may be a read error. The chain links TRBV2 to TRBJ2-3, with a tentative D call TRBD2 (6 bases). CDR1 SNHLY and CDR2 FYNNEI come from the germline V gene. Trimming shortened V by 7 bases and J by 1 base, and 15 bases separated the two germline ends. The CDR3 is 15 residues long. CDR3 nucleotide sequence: TGTGCCAGCAAGGTTGGGGCTAGCGGCACAGATACGCAGTATTTT. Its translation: CASKVGASGTDTQYF.

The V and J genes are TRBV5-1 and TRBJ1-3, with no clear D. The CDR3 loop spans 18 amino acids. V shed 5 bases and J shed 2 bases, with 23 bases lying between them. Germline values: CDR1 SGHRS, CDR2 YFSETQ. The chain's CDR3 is CASSPVREHRGAGNTIYF. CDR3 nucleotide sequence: TGCGCCAGCAGTCCCGTTCGCGAACACCGGGGAGCTGGAAACACCATATATTTT.

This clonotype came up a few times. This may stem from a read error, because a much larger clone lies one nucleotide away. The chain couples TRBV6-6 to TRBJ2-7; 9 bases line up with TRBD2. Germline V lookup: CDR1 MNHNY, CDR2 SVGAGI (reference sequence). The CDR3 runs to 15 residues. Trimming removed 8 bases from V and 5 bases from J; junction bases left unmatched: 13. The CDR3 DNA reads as TGTGCCAGCGACCGACGTAGCGGGAGAAGGGACGAGCAGTACTTC. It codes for CASDRRSGRRDEQYF.